This TCR beta chain derives from a study of siplizumab effects on memory and regulatory T cells. Study-level results: Siplizumab, the agent tested, significantly reduced alloreactive sequences traceable to unstimulated CD4+ memory cells. A major contribution to the alloresponse seemed to be made by naive T cells, which seemed more diverse than memory cells. Sequences below about 10^-5 frequency were poorly captured. As a result, only a minor fraction of alloreactive clones mapped to unstimulated subsets.

The CDR3 is made up of 16 amino acids. The germline V gene encodes CDR1 SGHDT and CDR2 YYEEEE. With V trimmed by 4 bases and J by 5 bases, 8 bases remained unmatched. Data came from immunoSEQ multiplex PCR; TCRdb stores just in-frame clones and leaves some out. Of some 97,000 clones in the sample, about 91% were seen once. A note on this clone: Its antigen remains unknown.

The specimen was Tregs sorted from blood. The source of this sequence is a human donor in good health. The chain couples TRBV5-6 to TRBJ2-4; 11 nucleotides agree with TRBD1. The CDR3 nucleotides read TGTGCCAGCAGCATACCGGGACAGGGGGAGGAAAACATTCAGTACTTC. It encodes CASSIPGQGEENIQYF.